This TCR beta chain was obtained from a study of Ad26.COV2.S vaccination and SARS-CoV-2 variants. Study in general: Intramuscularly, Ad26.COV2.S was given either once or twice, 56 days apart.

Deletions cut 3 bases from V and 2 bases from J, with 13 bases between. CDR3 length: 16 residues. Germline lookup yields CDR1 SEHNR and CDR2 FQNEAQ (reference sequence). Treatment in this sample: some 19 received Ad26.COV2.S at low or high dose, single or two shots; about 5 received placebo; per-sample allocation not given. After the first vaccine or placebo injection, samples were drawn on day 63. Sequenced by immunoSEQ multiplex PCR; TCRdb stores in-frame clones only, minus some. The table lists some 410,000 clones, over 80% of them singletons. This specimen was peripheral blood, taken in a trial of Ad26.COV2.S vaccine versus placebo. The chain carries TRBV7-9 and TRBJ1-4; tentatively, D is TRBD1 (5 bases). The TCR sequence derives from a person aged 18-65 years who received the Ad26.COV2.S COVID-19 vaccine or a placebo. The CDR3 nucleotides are TGTGCCAGCAGCTTGAGGGGCTCAGGGACTAATGAAAAACTGTTTTTT. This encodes CASSLRGSGTNEKLFF.